Listed below are T cell receptor beta chains from one sample, sequenced in a study of blood T cell repertoires in COVID-19. Data came from immunoSEQ multiplex PCR; TCRdb stores just in-frame clones and leaves some out. Of hundreds of thousands of clones detected, nearly 90% appear once; the ten largest clones hold approximately 4%. Specimen: PBMCs or T cells enriched from blood (not recorded which). The receptors stem from a woman aged 18-29 years with acute COVID-19. CDR3s include the opening cysteine and the closing phenylalanine or tryptophan. A D gene is named only where the DNA matches it firmly. A row's size may be missing; if present it is once, few, many or a size class.

v_gene,abundance,j_gene,d_gene,CDR3aa,CDR3nt
TRBV27,once,TRBJ2-4,.,CASSPAGPQNIQYF,TGTGCCAGCAGTCCCGCGGGTCCCCAAAACATTCAGTACTTC
TRBV18,.,TRBJ2-1,.,CASSPPGGAEQFF,TGTGCCAGCTCACCACCTGGGGGGGCCGAGCAGTTCTTC
TRBV30,once,TRBJ1-2,.,CAWSVMGSYGYTF,TGTGCCTGGAGTGTAATGGGGAGCTATGGCTACACCTTC
TRBV15,.,TRBJ2-3,.,CATSRDLQGKFGADTQYF,TGTGCCACCAGCAGAGATTTACAGGGTAAATTTGGGGCAGATACGCAGTATTTT
TRBV14,.,TRBJ2-3,TRBD1,CASSPLGRWDSPTDTQYF,TGTGCCAGCAGCCCGTTGGGAAGATGGGACAGTCCAACAGATACGCAGTATTTT
TRBV6-5,.,TRBJ2-7,.,CASSSGLNEQYF,TGTGCCAGCAGTTCAGGGTTGAACGAGCAGTACTTC
TRBV28,.,TRBJ1-2,TRBD1,CASRGTGDFYYGYTF,TGTGCCAGCAGAGGGACAGGGGACTTCTACTATGGCTACACCTTC
TRBV27,.,TRBJ2-7,.,CASTTRGRVGYEQYF,TGTGCCAGCACCACTAGGGGGAGGGTAGGCTACGAGCAGTACTTC
TRBV2,.,TRBJ1-4,.,CASQDAIDEKLFF,TGTGCCAGCCAAGATGCGATCGATGAAAAACTGTTTTTT
TRBV27,.,TRBJ1-6,.,CASSLQHYNSPLHF,TGTGCCAGCAGTTTGCAACACTATAATTCACCCCTCCACTTT
TRBV3-1/TRBV3-2,once,TRBJ2-4,.,CASSQGGLAEAKNIQYF,TGTGCCAGCAGCCAAGGCGGTCTAGCAGAAGCCAAAAACATTCAGTACTTC
TRBV19,.,TRBJ1-1,TRBD1,CASSMTGFTEAFF,TGTGCCAGTAGTATGACAGGGTTCACTGAAGCTTTCTTT
TRBV6-6,.,TRBJ2-7,.,CASRGGVGYYEQYF,TGTGCCAGCAGAGGAGGGGTGGGATACTACGAGCAGTACTTC
TRBV9,.,TRBJ1-1,TRBD1,CASSAEHKIRDRGEAFF,TGTGCCAGCAGCGCAGAGCACAAAATAAGGGACAGGGGAGAAGCTTTCTTT
TRBV24-1,.,TRBJ2-3,TRBD2,CATVLAGVPDTQYF,TGTGCCACCGTACTAGCGGGAGTCCCAGATACGCAGTATTTT
TRBV2,.,TRBJ1-1,.,CASRPTGGGTEAFF,TGTGCCAGCAGGCCGACGGGGGGGGGAACTGAAGCTTTCTTT
TRBV7-2,.,TRBJ1-1,TRBD1,CASSSRQGSAEAFF,TGTGCCAGCAGTTCCAGACAGGGCAGCGCTGAAGCTTTCTTT
TRBV7-2,.,TRBJ1-5,.,CASSLVRGYSNQPQHF,TGTGCCAGCAGCTTAGTGAGGGGGTATAGCAATCAGCCCCAGCATTTT
TRBV30,.,TRBJ2-7,TRBD2,CATAWSSGSPTFHEQYF,TGTGCCACGGCCTGGAGTAGCGGGAGCCCCACCTTCCACGAGCAGTACTTC
TRBV19,few,TRBJ2-7,TRBD2,CASSIREGSYEQYF,TGTGCCAGTTCTATACGGGAGGGCTCCTACGAGCAGTACTTC
TRBV7-3,.,TRBJ2-1,.,CASSPGLDNEQFF,TGTGCCAGCAGCCCGGGACTCGACAATGAGCAGTTCTTC
TRBV28,.,TRBJ1-1,.,CASSLSGDRKAFF,TGTGCCAGCAGTTTATCGGGGGATCGGAAAGCTTTCTTT